This T cell receptor beta chain stems from a study of control samples from healthy donors and cancer patients. Repertoires were generated with immunoSEQ multiplex PCR, while TCRdb's copy carries only in-frame clones and drops some. The sample holds about 160,000 clones, 70% to 90% seen once. J was trimmed by 4 bases and V by 5 bases; bases with no gene match: 9. CDR1 is SEHNR, CDR2 FQNEAQ, per germline (reference sequence). The CDR3 covers 16 residues. The chain has TRBV7-9 and TRBJ2-7; 12 bases align to TRBD2. The origin of this receptor is a man aged 25 to 40 in good health. Source material: blood. CDR3: CASSRETSGSPYEQYF. The CDR3 region has the DNA TGTGCCAGCAGCCGCGAGACTAGCGGGAGCCCATACGAGCAGTACTTC.